What follows are 2 T cell receptor beta chains derived from one specimen sequenced in a study of blood T cells in healthy people across ages. Sample-barcoded 5' priming and a J-beta primer mix drove a second PCR of roughly 6 to 12 cycles. TCRdb ran MiXCR on the 5' RACE reads and lists one entry per CDR3 protein. The sample has around 1,700,000 distinct CDR3 sequences; roughly 27% are singletons. The source material was blood. The receptors derive from a woman under 40 in good health.

The table lists this clonotype with a few counts. The gene calls are TRBV7-8 and TRBJ2-3, with 7 bases fitting TRBD2. The CDR3 has 15 amino acids. Trimming removed 7 bases from V and 0 bases from J; junction bases left unmatched: 7. The germline CDR1 and CDR2 sequences are SGHVS and FQNEAQ. The CDR3 region is CASKETSVSTDTQYF. The CDR3 DNA follows: TGTGCCAGCAAAGAAACTAGCGTTAGCACAGATACGCAGTATTTT.

This clonotype has a handful of counts. CDR3 bases: TGTGCCAGCAGTCAAGGACTAGCGGGGGCATCCTACGAGCAGTACTTC. It codes for CASSQGLAGASYEQYF. The gene calls are TRBV6-2 or TRBV6-3 and TRBJ2-7; 13 nucleotides line up with TRBD2. Germline V lookup: CDR1 MNHEY, CDR2 SVGEGT. V shed 5 bases and J 1 base; nucleotides not matched to a gene: 5. The CDR3 extends over 16 amino acids.